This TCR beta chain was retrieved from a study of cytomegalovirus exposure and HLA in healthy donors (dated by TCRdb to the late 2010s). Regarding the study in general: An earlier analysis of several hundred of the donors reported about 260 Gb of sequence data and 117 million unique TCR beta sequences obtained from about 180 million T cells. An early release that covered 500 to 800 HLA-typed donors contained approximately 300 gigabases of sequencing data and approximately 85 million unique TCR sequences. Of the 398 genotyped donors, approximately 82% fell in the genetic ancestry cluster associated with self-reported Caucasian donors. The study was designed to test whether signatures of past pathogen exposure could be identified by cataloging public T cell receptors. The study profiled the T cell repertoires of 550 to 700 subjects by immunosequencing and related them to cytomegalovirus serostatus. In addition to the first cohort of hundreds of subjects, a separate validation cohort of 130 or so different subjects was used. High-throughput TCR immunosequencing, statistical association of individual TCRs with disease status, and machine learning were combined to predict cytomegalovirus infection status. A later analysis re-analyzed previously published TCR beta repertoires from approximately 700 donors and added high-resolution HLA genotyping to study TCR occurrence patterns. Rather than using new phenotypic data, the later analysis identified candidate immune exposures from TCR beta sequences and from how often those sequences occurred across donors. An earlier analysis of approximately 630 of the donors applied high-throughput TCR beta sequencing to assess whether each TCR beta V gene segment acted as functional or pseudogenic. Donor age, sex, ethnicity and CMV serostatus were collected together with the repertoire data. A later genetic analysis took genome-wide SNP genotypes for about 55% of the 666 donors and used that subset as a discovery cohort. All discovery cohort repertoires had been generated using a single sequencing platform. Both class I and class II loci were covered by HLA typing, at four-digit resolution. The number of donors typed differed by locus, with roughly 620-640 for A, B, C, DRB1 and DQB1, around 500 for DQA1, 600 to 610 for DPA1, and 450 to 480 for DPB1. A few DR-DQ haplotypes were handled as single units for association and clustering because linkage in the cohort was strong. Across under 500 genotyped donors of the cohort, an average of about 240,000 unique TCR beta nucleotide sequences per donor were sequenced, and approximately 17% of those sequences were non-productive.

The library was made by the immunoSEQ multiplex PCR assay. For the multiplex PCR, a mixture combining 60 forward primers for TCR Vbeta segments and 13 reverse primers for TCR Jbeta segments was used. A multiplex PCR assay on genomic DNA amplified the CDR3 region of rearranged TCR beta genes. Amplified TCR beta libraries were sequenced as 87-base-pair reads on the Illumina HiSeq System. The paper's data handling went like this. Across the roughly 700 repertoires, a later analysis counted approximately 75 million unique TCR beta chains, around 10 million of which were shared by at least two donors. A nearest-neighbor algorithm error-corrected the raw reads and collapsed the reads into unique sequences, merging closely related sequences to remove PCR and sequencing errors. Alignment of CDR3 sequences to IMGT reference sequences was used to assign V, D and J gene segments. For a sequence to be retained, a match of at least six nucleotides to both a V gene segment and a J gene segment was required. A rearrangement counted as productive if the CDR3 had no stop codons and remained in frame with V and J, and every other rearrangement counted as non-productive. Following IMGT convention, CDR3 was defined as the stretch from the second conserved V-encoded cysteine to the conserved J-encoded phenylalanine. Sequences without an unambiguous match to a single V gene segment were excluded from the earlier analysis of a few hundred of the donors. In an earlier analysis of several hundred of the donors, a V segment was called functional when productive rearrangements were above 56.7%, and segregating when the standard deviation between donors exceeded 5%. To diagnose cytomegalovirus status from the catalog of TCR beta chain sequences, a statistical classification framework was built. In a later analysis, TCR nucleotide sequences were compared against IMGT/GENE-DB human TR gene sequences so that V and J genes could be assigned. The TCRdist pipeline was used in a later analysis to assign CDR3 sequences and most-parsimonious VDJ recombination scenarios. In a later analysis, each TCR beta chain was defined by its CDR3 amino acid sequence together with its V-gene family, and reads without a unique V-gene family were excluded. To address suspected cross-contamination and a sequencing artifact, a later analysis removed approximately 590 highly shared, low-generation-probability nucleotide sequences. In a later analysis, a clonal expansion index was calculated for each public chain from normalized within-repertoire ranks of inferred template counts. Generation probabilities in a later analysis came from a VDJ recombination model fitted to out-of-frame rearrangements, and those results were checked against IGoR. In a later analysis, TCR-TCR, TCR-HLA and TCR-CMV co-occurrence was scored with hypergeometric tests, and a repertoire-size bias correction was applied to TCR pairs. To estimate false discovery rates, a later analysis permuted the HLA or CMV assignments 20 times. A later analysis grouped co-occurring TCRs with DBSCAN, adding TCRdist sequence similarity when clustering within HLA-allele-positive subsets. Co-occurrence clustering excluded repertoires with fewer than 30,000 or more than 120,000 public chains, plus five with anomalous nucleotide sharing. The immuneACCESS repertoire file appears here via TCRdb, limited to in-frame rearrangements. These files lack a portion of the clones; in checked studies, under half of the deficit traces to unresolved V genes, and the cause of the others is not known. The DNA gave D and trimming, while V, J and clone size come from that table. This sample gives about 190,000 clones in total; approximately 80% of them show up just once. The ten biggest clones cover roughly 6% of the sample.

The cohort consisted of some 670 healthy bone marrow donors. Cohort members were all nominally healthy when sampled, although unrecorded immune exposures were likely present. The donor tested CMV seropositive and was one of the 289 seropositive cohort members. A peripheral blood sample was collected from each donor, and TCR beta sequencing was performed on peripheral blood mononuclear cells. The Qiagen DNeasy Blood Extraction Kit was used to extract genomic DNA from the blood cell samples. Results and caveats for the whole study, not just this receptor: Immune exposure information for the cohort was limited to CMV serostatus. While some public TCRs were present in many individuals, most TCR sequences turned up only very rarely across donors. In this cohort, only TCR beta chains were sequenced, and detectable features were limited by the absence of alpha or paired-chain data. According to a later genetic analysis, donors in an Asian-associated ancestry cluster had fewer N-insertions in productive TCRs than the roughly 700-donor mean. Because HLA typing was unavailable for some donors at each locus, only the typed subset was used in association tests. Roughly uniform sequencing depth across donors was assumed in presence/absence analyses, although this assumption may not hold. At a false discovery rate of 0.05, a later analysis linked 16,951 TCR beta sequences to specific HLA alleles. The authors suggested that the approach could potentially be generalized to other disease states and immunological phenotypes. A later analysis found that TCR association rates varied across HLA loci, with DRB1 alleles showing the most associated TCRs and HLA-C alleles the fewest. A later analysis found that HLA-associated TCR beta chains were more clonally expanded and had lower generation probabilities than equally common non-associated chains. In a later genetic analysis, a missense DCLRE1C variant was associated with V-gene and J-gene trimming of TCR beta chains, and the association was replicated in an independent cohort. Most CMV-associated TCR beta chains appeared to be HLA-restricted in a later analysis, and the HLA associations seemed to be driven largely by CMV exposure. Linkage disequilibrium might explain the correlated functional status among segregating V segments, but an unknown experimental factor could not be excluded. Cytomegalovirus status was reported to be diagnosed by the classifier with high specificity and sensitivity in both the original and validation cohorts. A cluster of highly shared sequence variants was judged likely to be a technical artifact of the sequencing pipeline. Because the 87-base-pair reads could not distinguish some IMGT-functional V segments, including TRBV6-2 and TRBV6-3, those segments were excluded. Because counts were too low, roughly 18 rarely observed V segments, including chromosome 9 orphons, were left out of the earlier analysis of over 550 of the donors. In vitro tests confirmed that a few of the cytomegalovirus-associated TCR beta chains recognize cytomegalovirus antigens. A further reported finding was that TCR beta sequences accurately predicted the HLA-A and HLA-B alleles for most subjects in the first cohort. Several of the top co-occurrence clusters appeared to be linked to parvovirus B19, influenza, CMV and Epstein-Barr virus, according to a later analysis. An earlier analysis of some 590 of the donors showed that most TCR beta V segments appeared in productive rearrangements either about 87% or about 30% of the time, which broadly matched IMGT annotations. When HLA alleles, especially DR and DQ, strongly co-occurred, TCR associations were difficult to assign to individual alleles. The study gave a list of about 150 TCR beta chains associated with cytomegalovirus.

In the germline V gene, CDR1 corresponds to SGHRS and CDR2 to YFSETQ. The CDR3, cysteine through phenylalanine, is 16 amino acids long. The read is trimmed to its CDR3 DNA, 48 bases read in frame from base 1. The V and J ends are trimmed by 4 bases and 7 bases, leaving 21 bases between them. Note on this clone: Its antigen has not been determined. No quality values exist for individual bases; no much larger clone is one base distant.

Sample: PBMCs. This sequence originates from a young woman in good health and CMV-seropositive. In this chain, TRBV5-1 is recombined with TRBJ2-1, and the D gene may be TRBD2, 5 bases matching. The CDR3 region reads CASSPTSSGVRNEQFF. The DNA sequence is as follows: TGCGCCAGCAGCCCCACCTCGTCCGGGGTCCGAAATGAGCAGTTCTTC.